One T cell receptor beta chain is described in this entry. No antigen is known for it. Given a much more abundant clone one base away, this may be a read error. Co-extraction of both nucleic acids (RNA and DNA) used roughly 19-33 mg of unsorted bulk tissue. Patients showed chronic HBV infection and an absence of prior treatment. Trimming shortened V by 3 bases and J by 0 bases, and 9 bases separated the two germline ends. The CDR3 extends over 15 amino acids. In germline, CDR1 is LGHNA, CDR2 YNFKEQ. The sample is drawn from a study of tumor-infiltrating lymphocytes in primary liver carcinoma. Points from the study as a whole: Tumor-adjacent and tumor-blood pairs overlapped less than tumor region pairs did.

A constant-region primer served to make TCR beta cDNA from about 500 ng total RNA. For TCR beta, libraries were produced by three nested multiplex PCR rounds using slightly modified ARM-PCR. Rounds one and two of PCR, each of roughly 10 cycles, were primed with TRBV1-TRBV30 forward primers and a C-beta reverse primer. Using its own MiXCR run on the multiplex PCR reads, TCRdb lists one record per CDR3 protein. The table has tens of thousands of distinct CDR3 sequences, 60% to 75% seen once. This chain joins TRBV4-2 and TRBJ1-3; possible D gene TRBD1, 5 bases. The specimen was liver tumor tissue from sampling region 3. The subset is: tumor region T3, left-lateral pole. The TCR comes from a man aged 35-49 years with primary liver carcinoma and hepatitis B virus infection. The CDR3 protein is CASSQGRCSGNTIYF. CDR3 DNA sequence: TGTGCCAGCAGCCAGGGACGGTGCTCTGGAAACACCATATATTTT.